These 14 T cell receptor beta chains share one sample of origin, sequenced in a study of T cell responses to AZD1222 COVID-19 vaccine. TCRdb's copy holds only in-frame clones and misses some; the assay was immunoSEQ multiplex PCR. Of more than 150,000 clones in the sample, roughly 93% were seen once. Sequencing used peripheral blood, obtained on day 0 of AZD1222 vaccination. The receptors were sampled from an adult in good health.

Turning to this clone: The germline gene is not matched at one end of the junction; a read error may be the cause. V usage is TRBV2 and J usage is TRBJ1-1; TRBD1 might be the D (5 bases). Germline CDR1 is SNHLY and CDR2 is FYNNEI. The CDR3 is made up of 13 amino acids. The CDR3 bases are TGTGCCAGCAGTCAAGCGCAGGGTGGTGAAGCTTTCTTT. Protein product: CASSQAQGGEAFF.

The chain links TRBV7-2 to TRBJ2-1, with a weak D call TRBD1 (6 bases). Germline CDR1 is SGHTA and CDR2 is FQGNSA. The ends were cut back, 6 bases at V and 8 bases at J, with 23 bases in the middle. This CDR3 has 16 amino acids. CDR3 bases: TGTGCCAGCAGACAGGTTTGGGGGCTTAGCGTCGATGAGCAGTTCTTC. It codes for CASRQVWGLSVDEQFF.

The chain carries TRBV29-1 and TRBJ2-7; the D gene is possibly TRBD2 (6 bases). From germline, CDR1 is SQVTM and CDR2 ANQGSEA. The V end was cut by 7 bases, the J end by 2 bases, with 24 bases between. The CDR3 runs to 16 residues. The CDR3 DNA sequence: TGCAGCGCTGGGATCGGTTTATGGGAGGTACCCTACGAGCAGTACTTC. Translation: CSAGIGLWEVPYEQYF.

The rearrangement joins TRBV27 to TRBJ2-5, with TRBD2 matching over 11 bases. This CDR3 region has 17 residues. V was clipped by 0 bases and J by 1 base; unmatched bases: 4. The germline CDR1 and CDR2 sequences are MNHEY and SMNVEV (reference sequence). The CDR3 nucleotides are TGTGCCAGCAGTTTATCGGGTCTAGCGGGAGGCCAAGAGACCCAGTACTTC. This sequence encodes CASSLSGLAGGQETQYF.

The J gene is TRBJ1-1, the V gene TRBV11-2; possibly TRBD1 for D (5 bases). The V end lost 7 bases, the J end lost 3 bases, and 15 bases lay between the germline ends. This CDR3 contains 14 residues. Germline-derived CDR1 and CDR2 are SGHAT and FQNNGV. For the CDR3, the DNA is TGTGCCAGCAAACCGTTATGGGGGGACACTGAAGCTTTCTTT. Amino acids: CASKPLWGDTEAFF.

V is TRBV6-5 and J is TRBJ2-7, with 7 nucleotides matching TRBD1. Germline loops: CDR1 MNHEY, CDR2 SVGAGI. V shed 2 bases and J 2 bases; nucleotides not matched to a gene: 3. There are 14 residues in the CDR3. In DNA form, the CDR3 reads TGTGCCAGCAGTTACGGGGACAGTGCCTACGAGCAGTACTTC. Amino acids: CASSYGDSAYEQYF.

This clone was detected once. V usage is TRBV7-3 and J usage is TRBJ2-1, with TRBD2 matching 7 bases. The germline V gene encodes CDR1 SGHTA and CDR2 FQGTGA. The ends lost 1 base at V and 9 bases at J; junction bases unmatched: 3. There are 13 residues in the CDR3. The CDR3 sequence is CASSLSPGGEQFF. DNA for the CDR3: TGTGCCAGCAGCTTAAGTCCGGGAGGTGAGCAGTTCTTC.

The chain recombines TRBV20-1 with TRBJ2-1; 8 nucleotides match TRBD2. Germline V gives CDR1 DFQATT, CDR2 SNEGSKA (reference sequence). The CDR3 contains 11 residues. Here the CDR3 DNA reads TGCAGCATAGCGGGACGAAATGAGCAGTTCTTC. Translating it yields CSIAGRNEQFF.

This chain joins TRBV7-6 and TRBJ1-1, with unresolved D. CDR3 length: 14 amino acids. V lost 3 bases to trimming and J lost 0 bases, with 8 bases between them. Germline assignment: CDR1 SGHVS and CDR2 FNYEAQ. The CDR3 nucleotides read TGTGCCAGCAGCTTGACGGAGATGAACACTGAAGCTTTCTTT. Protein sequence: CASSLTEMNTEAFF.

The chain has TRBV19 and TRBJ2-7; D not certain. From germline, CDR1 is LNHDA and CDR2 SQIVND (reference sequence). V lost 7 bases and J lost 5, with 21 bases in between. This CDR3 comprises 15 residues. CDR3 DNA sequence: TGTGCCAGTACCTCGGGCGTGTGGAAGGGCGACGAGCAGTACTTC. Translated, it gives CASTSGVWKGDEQYF.

This chain uses TRBV4-1 with TRBJ1-2; unclear D gene. This CDR3 contains 15 residues. V lost 1 base and J lost 2, with 11 bases in between. Germline V lookup: CDR1 MGHRA, CDR2 YSYEKL. The CDR3 region is CASSQAADGNYGYTF. The CDR3 nucleotides read TGCGCCAGCAGCCAAGCGGCGGACGGGAACTATGGCTACACCTTC.

The V and J genes are TRBV5-1 and TRBJ1-6; 7 bases map to TRBD1. Germline assignment: CDR1 SGHRS and CDR2 YFSETQ. The CDR3 has 17 residues. Unmatched junction bases numbered 5, after V lost 2 bases and J lost 0 bases. The CDR3 sequence: CASSFTGASSYNSPLHF. CDR3 coding DNA: TGCGCCAGCAGCTTCACAGGGGCAAGCTCCTATAATTCACCCCTCCACTTT.

Only a few counts were recorded for this clone. J is TRBJ1-1 and V is TRBV6-7; 7 bases map to TRBD1. TRBV6-7 is annotated as an ORF whose role is uncertain. V lost 3 bases and J lost 1; bases outside the gene matches: 17. The CDR3 has 19 amino acids. The CDR3 DNA follows: TGTGCCAGCAGTTATTTTCCCGGACAGGTTTGGTGGGCGAACACTGAAGCTTTCTTT. Protein: CASSYFPGQVWWANTEAFF.

This chain links TRBV3-1 (or the pseudogene TRBV3-2) with TRBJ1-4; D is ambiguous. Germline CDR1 is LGHDT and CDR2 is YNNKEL (reference sequence). V dropped 5 bases and J dropped 6 bases, with 16 bases sitting between them. CDR3 length: 15 residues. As DNA, the CDR3 is TGTGCCAGCAGCGCCCGCGGACGGGCGGATGAAAAACTGTTTTTT. Translation: CASSARGRADEKLFF.